This T cell receptor (beta chain) derives from a study of T cell responses to AZD1222 COVID-19 vaccine (dated by TCRdb to about 2021). The study in broad terms: TCR sequencing covered over 230 trial participants: approximately 200 given two doses of AZD1222 and about 26 given two doses of MenACWY control vaccine. Trial participants were enrolled by age into 18-55, 56-69 and 70-plus year subgroups, with approximately 150, 28 and 58 TCR-sequenced participants respectively. Results the study describes overall, beyond this receptor: In the small 56-69-year group, the increase in depth fell short of significance, most likely because of low power. CD4 TCRs associated with the vaccine covered the entire spike protein, and the dominant responses were in regions 160-218 and 743-854. Participants were mostly white British, with more females than males. The authors suggested clonal diversity may have been underestimated. Nearly half of unique spike-specific TCRs reportedly recognized epitopes outside regions mutated in the B.1.351 and B.1.1.7 variants. Conclusions about previously exposed vaccinees are limited, since just five or six AZD1222 recipients were seropositive for SARS-CoV-2 at baseline. Because no samples from the day 14 peak response were available, repertoires could be characterized only after the peak T cell response. After two AZD1222 doses, both the breadth and the depth of spike-specific TCRs were significantly higher than at day 0 and than in MenACWY recipients.

Ten or more counts support this clone. It lacks a known antigen. Base qualities are missing; no much larger clone stands one base away. The CDR3 regions of human TCRbeta chains were subjected to immunosequencing. As for the original processing: Repertoire TCRs were checked for matches against a reference library of SARS-CoV-2-specific TCRs that had been generated using the MIRA antigen-specificity platform. Breadth was defined as the fraction of unique TCRs that were SARS-CoV-2-associated, and depth was defined as the fraction of total T cells that were SARS-CoV-2-associated. Using the MIRA data, every spike-specific TCR was mapped to the spike region that the TCR reacted to and assigned to either a CD4 or a CD8 class. Log10-transformed breadth and depth values were compared by one-way ANOVA with Sidak's multiple comparisons tests. TCRdb provides this immuneACCESS table in a form limited to in-frame rearrangements. Some clones are lacking; in checked studies, under half of them reflect an unresolved V gene, and why the rest are absent is not known. From that table come the V and J calls and clone size; the DNA was used to work out D and trimming. The sample table records tens of thousands of clones; 75% to 95% of these occur just once. Of the sample, roughly 11% falls within the top ten clones.

This specimen's time point label, per the study, means: about 28 days (+/-7) after the second vaccine dose. AZD1222 recipients with second doses at about 4 weeks or about 12 weeks were pooled, because spike-specific TCR depth and breadth did not differ between schedules. The vaccinee samples were drawn from two UK trials, COV001 and COV002, one of which was a single-blind randomized controlled phase 2/3 trial testing AZD1222 (ChAdOx1 nCoV-19) in healthy adults. Trial participant PBMC samples were collected at day 0 and day 28 after the second dose for TCRbeta chain sequencing. The CDR3, from cysteine to phenylalanine, totals 17 residues. Only CDR3 DNA is held: 51 bases, read in frame from base 1. The CDR1 and CDR2 encoded by the germline V gene are MNHNS and SASEGT. Trimming takes 2 bases from V and 0 bases from J, and the germline ends sit 17 bases apart.

Sequenced material: peripheral blood, taken 28 days after the second AZD1222 dose. This TCR was recovered from an adult who received the AZD1222 COVID-19 vaccine. The chain uses TRBV6-1 and TRBJ2-7, with the D gene not clear enough to name. CDR3 region: CASSEIKVGVSSYEQYF. The DNA is TGTGCCAGCAGTGAAATAAAGGTAGGTGTAAGCTCCTACGAGCAGTACTTC.